The entry below gives a single T cell receptor beta chain sequence along with its context. The data originate from a study of blood T cell repertoires in COVID-19. Across the study: Collection of acute and convalescent COVID-19 samples took place in the United States, Italy and Spain. Nucleic acid was either cDNA or gDNA, and it came from T cells, B-cell-depleted T cells, or PBMCs.

In the original analysis: By means of reference gene primer amplification, nucleated cell counts were estimated. Data came from immunoSEQ multiplex PCR; TCRdb stores just in-frame clones and leaves some out. The V and J calls and clone size come from that table; D and trimming were worked out from the DNA. The sample has 70,000 to 95,000 clones; around 81% are singletons. J gave up 7 bases and V 3 bases, and 9 bases lay outside the gene matches. Per the germline V gene, CDR1 is SGHRS and CDR2 is YFSETQ. The CDR3 consists of 15 residues. The chain carries TRBV5-1 and TRBJ2-1; TRBD1 matches 8 bases. The receptor comes from an elderly man with active or convalescent COVID-19. Sequences were obtained from peripheral blood. DNA for the CDR3: TGCGCCAGCAGCTCCCAGGGGGCGAGGAGGAATGAGCAGTTCTTC. Its translation: CASSSQGARRNEQFF.